The 27 T cell receptor beta chains below all came from one sample that was sequenced in a study of T and B cells in COVID-19 patients. TRB rearrangements were amplified by multiplex PCR with BIOMED2 TRB-A/B primers. TCRdb recomputed calls from the multiplex PCR reads with MiXCR, one row per CDR3 protein. This sample has 6,000 or so distinct CDR3 sequences, with about 24% found just once. TRB was amplified from about 260-540 ng of blood genomic DNA. The sample taken for sequencing was blood. Receptors were obtained from a human donor with active COVID-19.

CDR3 in amino acids: CASSPTDSQPQHF. For the CDR3, the DNA is TGTGCCAGCTCACCGACGGACAGCCAGCCCCAGCATTTT. This chain links TRBV18 with TRBJ1-5, with TRBD1 as a possible D gene (6 bases). V lost 3 bases to trimming and J lost 7 bases, with 10 bases between them. The CDR3 length is 13 residues. The germline gives CDR1 KGHSH, CDR2 LQKENI.

This clonotype was picked up one time. The chain employs TRBV19 and TRBJ2-1, with D uncertain. CDR3 size: 15 residues. The V and J ends lost 4 bases and 3 bases respectively, with 13 bases between them. Germline assignment: CDR1 LNHDA and CDR2 SQIVND (reference sequence). For the CDR3, the DNA is TGTGCCAGTAGTACCAAACTACAGAGCTACAATGAGCAGTTCTTC. Its protein product is CASSTKLQSYNEQFF. The full variable domain, rest sourced from reference TRBV19 and TRBJ2-1, is DGGITQSPKYLFRKEGQNVTLSCEQNLNHDAMYWYRQDPGQGLRLIYYSQIVNDFQKGDIAEGYSVSREKKESFPLTVTSAQKNPTAFYLCASSTKLQSYNEQFFGPGTRLTVL.

This clonotype is labeled medium-sized. V is TRBV30 and J is TRBJ2-1; TRBD2 agrees at 7 bases. CDR3 length: 13 residues. Losses at the gene ends were 0 bases for V and 9 bases for J; bases not matched to a gene: 5. In germline, CDR1 is GTSNPN, CDR2 SVGIG (reference sequence). The CDR3 coding sequence is TGTGCCTGGAGTGTGATGAGGGAGGGTGAGCAGTTCTTC. It yields the protein CAWSVMREGEQFF.

This clonotype is deemed medium-sized. This chain connects TRBV5-5 to TRBJ2-7; 8 positions agree with TRBD2. The trim removed 0 bases at V and 3 bases at J, leaving 5 bases unmatched. Germline CDR1 is SGHKS and CDR2 is YYEKEE (reference sequence). The CDR3 totals 15 residues. The CDR3 region has the DNA TGTGCCAGCAGCTTGGACGCGGGAGGCTTCTACGAGCAGTACTTC. Translating gives CASSLDAGGFYEQYF.

J is TRBJ2-1 and V is TRBV6-5, with TRBD2 identical over 7 bases. Germline CDR1 reads MNHEY; CDR2 reads SVGAGI. V lost 5 bases and J lost 9; bases outside the gene matches: 13. This CDR3 has 15 residues. This CDR3 reads CASSRPAGVIGEQFF. The CDR3, as DNA: TGTGCCAGCAGTCGGCCCGCGGGAGTAATAGGTGAGCAGTTCTTC.

This clonotype was seen a few times. The gene calls are TRBV10-3 and TRBJ2-7; tentative D call: TRBD1 (7 bases). V was pared by 0 bases and J by 5 bases, with 14 bases between. The germline V gene has CDR1 ENHRY and CDR2 SYGVKD. This CDR3 contains 15 residues. The CDR3 protein is CAISESNQGGDEQYF. The CDR3 region has the DNA TGTGCCATCAGTGAGTCGAACCAGGGGGGAGACGAGCAGTACTTC.

A few counts support this clonotype. V is TRBV20-1 and J is TRBJ2-7; 7 bases match TRBD1. Trimming removed 6 bases from V and 6 bases from J; junction bases left unmatched: 8. The germline gives CDR1 DFQATT, CDR2 SNEGSKA (reference sequence). This CDR3 is 12 amino acids long. The CDR3 nucleotides read TGCAGTGCCGGGCCCGCAGGGGGCGAGCAGTACTTC. Its translation is CSAGPAGGEQYF.

With respect to this clonotype: A junction end diverges from the germline sequence, so it may reflect a read error. The rearrangement uses TRBV6-1 and TRBJ2-7; D possibly corresponds to TRBD2 (6 bases). CDR1 and CDR2 from the germline V gene are MNHNS and SASEGT. CDR3 length equals 14 residues. The DNA of the CDR3 is TGCGCCAGCAGTGACGGGGCCGCACGGGAGGAGCAGTACTTC. This codes for CASSDGAAREEQYF.

This clonotype was seen a few times. The chain combines TRBV29-1 with TRBJ2-7, with TRBD1 matching 7 bases. CDR1 is SQVTM and CDR2 is ANQGSEA in the germline V gene. This CDR3 is 14 amino acids long. The ends lost 0 bases at V and 3 bases at J; junction bases unmatched: 5. This chain's CDR3 is CSVEDPGQSYEQYF. For the CDR3, the DNA is TGCAGCGTTGAAGACCCGGGACAGAGCTACGAGCAGTACTTC.

This clonotype is classed as medium-sized. The rearrangement uses TRBV6-2 or TRBV6-3 and TRBJ2-6, with TRBD2 matching over 10 bases. V was pared by 2 bases and J by 0 bases, with 4 bases of the junction left unmatched. Germline values: CDR1 MNHEY, CDR2 SVGEGT. The CDR3 contains 18 residues. CDR3 sequence: CASSYHIAGGSGANVLTF. The CDR3 DNA reads as TGTGCCAGCAGTTACCACATAGCGGGGGGCTCTGGGGCCAACGTCCTGACTTTC.

By sample share, this clonotype is medium-sized (0.01 to 0.1%). The gene calls are TRBV6-5 and TRBJ1-2, with a tentative D call TRBD1 (5 bases). Trimming stripped 6 bases from V and 4 bases from J, with 12 bases between. The CDR3 consists of 13 residues. Looked up from germline, CDR1 is MNHEY and CDR2 is SVGAGI. The CDR3 DNA is TGTGCCAGCAGCCGAGACAGCCTCTATGGCTACACCTTC. Its translation: CASSRDSLYGYTF.

Details on this clonotype: A much larger clone is a single base away; this may be a read error. Given the absence of the conserved phenylalanine or tryptophan at the CDR3 end, a read error is likely. V gene TRBV10-3 combines with J gene TRBJ2-1, with 9 bases matching TRBD2. With V trimmed by 5 bases and J by 7 bases, 3 bases remained unmatched. CDR1 ENHRY and CDR2 SYGVKD come from the germline V gene. There are 13 residues in the CDR3. The CDR3 reads CAISLSGGNEQFS. In nucleotides, the CDR3 is TGTGCCATCAGTCTTAGCGGGGGTAATGAGCAGTTCTCC.

The chain joins TRBV6-4 to TRBJ1-1; 8 bases are a match to TRBD1. Germline lookup yields CDR1 MRHNA and CDR2 SNTAGT. The CDR3 length is 14 residues. V lost 7 bases to trimming and J lost 0 bases; unmatched junction nucleotides: 4. CDR3 coding DNA: TGTGCCAGCATATCAGGGGGCATGAACACTGAAGCTTTCTTT. Its protein product is CASISGGMNTEAFF.

This chain uses TRBV28 with TRBJ2-1, with D uncertain. Trimming cost V 5 bases and J 7 bases, with 9 bases left between them. This CDR3 contains 12 residues. Per germline, CDR1 MDHEN and CDR2 SYDVKM. The CDR3 DNA reads TGTGCCAGCAGTCCTCAATTAAATGAGCAGTTCTTC. Amino acids: CASSPQLNEQFF. The whole variable domain, remainder taken from reference TRBV28 and TRBJ2-1, is DVKVTQSSRYLVKRTGEKVFLECVQDMDHENMFWYRQDPGLGLRLIYFSYDVKMKEKGDIPEGYSVSREKKERFSLILESASTNQTSMYLCASSPQLNEQFFGPGTRLTVL.

With respect to this clonotype: The junction departs from the called germline gene at one end, perhaps through a read error. For the CDR3, the DNA is TGTGCCATCCCCGGGACTAGGGCCTACAATGAGCAGTTCTTC. This encodes CAIPGTRAYNEQFF. This sequence joins TRBV4-3 and TRBJ2-1, with 8 bases aligning to TRBD2. Germline V gives CDR1 LGHNA, CDR2 YSLEER. This CDR3 has 14 residues.

J is TRBJ2-7 and V is TRBV6-1, with 13 bases identical to TRBD2. Trimming at V came to 5 bases and at J to 3 bases, leaving 7 bases not matched to a gene. Germline assignment: CDR1 MNHNS and CDR2 SASEGT. This CDR3 comprises 16 residues. This CDR3 reads CASSPTSGRPFYEQYF. DNA of the CDR3: TGTGCCAGCAGTCCGACTAGCGGGAGGCCATTCTACGAGCAGTACTTC.

This chain connects TRBV6-1 to TRBJ2-5, with 16 bases lining up with TRBD2. Trimming cost V 6 bases and J 5 bases; bases outside gene matches: 9. Germline assignment: CDR1 MNHNS and CDR2 SASEGT. The CDR3 consists of 17 residues. The DNA of the CDR3 is TGTGCCAGCAGCCCCCCGGGACTAGCGGGAGGGTACGAGACCCAGTACTTC. Its protein is CASSPPGLAGGYETQYF.

This clonotype was seen more than once but under ten times. The chain uses TRBV6-5 and TRBJ1-1; a possible D gene is TRBD1 (6 bases). V dropped 5 bases and J dropped 1 base, with 11 bases sitting between them. The germline gives CDR1 MNHEY, CDR2 SVGAGI. CDR3 length equals 14 residues. The CDR3 sequence: CASSERTENTEAFF. The DNA for the CDR3 is TGTGCCAGCAGTGAGCGGACAGAGAACACTGAAGCTTTCTTT.

This clonotype was observed a few times. This rearrangement joins TRBV4-3 to TRBJ2-1; D gene uncertain. This CDR3 region has 11 residues. Trimming removed 0 bases at V and 9 bases at J, with 3 bases between. Germline V gene data show CDR1 as LGHNA and CDR2 as YSLEER. CDR3 coding DNA: TGCGCCAGCAGCCAAGATGGTGAGCAGTTCTTC. It specifies CASSQDGEQFF.

This clonotype is labeled as medium-sized. V usage is TRBV11-1 and J usage is TRBJ2-1; 10 bases align to TRBD1. This CDR3 spans 17 amino acids. Germline CDR1 and CDR2: SGHAT and FQDESV (reference sequence). The V and J ends lost 5 bases and 3 bases, in that order; junction bases with no gene match: 10. CDR3 residues: CASSQGGTGAIYNEQFF. In DNA form, the CDR3 reads TGTGCCAGCAGCCAGGGGGGGACAGGGGCGATCTACAATGAGCAGTTCTTC.

CDR3 loop: CSVLSVGGTGNYEQYF. DNA of the CDR3: TGCAGCGTTTTATCCGTTGGGGGGACAGGGAACTACGAGCAGTACTTC. This sequence joins TRBV29-1 and TRBJ2-7; 9 nucleotides line up with TRBD1. Germline CDR1 reads SQVTM; CDR2 reads ANQGSEA. This CDR3 has 16 residues. V lost 5 bases, J lost 3 bases, and 14 bases stayed unmatched.

By frequency in the sample, this clonotype is medium-sized. The rearrangement links TRBV6-5 to TRBJ2-5; 11 nucleotides agree with TRBD1. Trimming took 5 bases from V and 5 from J; bases not matched to a gene: 13. In germline, CDR1 is MNHEY, CDR2 SVGAGI. CDR3 length: 17 residues. CDR3 DNA: TGTGCCAGCAGTCTCGGGCGGACAGGGGGCCGTAGGGAGACCCAGTACTTC. This codes for CASSLGRTGGRRETQYF.

The gene calls are TRBV7-9 and TRBJ1-3; D unclear. CDR1 is SEHNR, CDR2 FQNEAQ, per germline (reference sequence). This CDR3 is 14 amino acids long. Between the trimmed V and J ends, which lost 3 bases and 0 bases, there was a span of 6 bases. In nucleotides, the CDR3 is TGTGCCAGCAGCTTCCCCCTCTCTGGAAACACCATATATTTT. Protein sequence: CASSFPLSGNTIYF.

This rearrangement joins TRBV6-2 or TRBV6-3 to TRBJ1-2; TRBD1 aligns across 8 bases. The CDR3 runs 16 residues. V lost 7 bases, J lost 3 bases, and 13 bases stayed unmatched. The germline V gene encodes CDR1 MNHEY and CDR2 SVGEGT. The CDR3 loop reads CASKDPQGAYYYGYTF. The CDR3 DNA sequence: TGTGCCAGCAAGGACCCTCAGGGGGCTTACTACTATGGCTACACCTTC.

This clonotype turned up a few times. J is TRBJ1-3 and V is TRBV7-6; D ambiguous. CDR3 length: 16 amino acids. Germline CDR1 and CDR2: SGHVS and FNYEAQ. Trimming cost V 5 bases and J 0 bases, with 14 bases left between them. CDR3 sequence reads: CASSVLSGNSGNTIYF. CDR3 nucleotides: TGTGCCAGCAGCGTCCTGTCGGGGAACTCTGGAAACACCATATATTTT. Together with reference TRBV7-6 and TRBJ1-3, the CDR3 gives the full variable domain: GAGVSQSPRYKVTKRGQDVALRCDPISGHVSLYWYRQALGQGPEFLTYFNYEAQQDKSGLPNDRFSAERPEGSISTLTIQRTEQRDSAMYRCASSVLSGNSGNTIYFGEGSWLTVV.

The chain has TRBV7-9 and TRBJ2-5; D not resolved. In germline, CDR1 is SEHNR, CDR2 FQNEAQ (reference sequence). Trimming left V 1 base short and J 5 bases short, with 11 bases between. The length of the CDR3 is 14 residues. CDR3 region: CASSLGGFGETQYF. The CDR3 nucleotides read TGTGCCAGCAGCTTAGGGGGATTCGGGGAGACCCAGTACTTC.

This sequence joins TRBV5-5 and TRBJ1-5; no reliable D call. The CDR3 consists of 13 residues. Germline values: CDR1 SGHKS, CDR2 YYEKEE (reference sequence). Trimming shortened V by 3 bases and J by 6 bases, and 10 bases separated the two germline ends. The CDR3 sequence: CASSSGWGQPQHF. Here the CDR3 DNA reads TGTGCCAGCAGCTCGGGGTGGGGTCAGCCCCAGCATTTT. The complete variable domain, with remaining parts taken from reference TRBV5-5 and TRBJ1-5, reads DAGVTQSPTHLIKTRGQQVTLRCSPISGHKSVSWYQQVLGQGPQFIFQYYEKEERGRGNFPDRFSARQFPNYSSELNVNALLLGDSALYLCASSSGWGQPQHFGDGTRLSIL.